Described below is a single T cell receptor (beta chain) sequence and its context. The identical CDR3 is also encoded by other nucleotide sequences in the sample. This CDR3 region has 11 residues. V was cut by 1 base and J by 7 bases, with 4 bases left in between. The data are from a study of blood T cell repertoires in COVID-19. Overall study: Sites in the United States, Italy and Spain provided acute and convalescent COVID-19 samples.

Original handling: The authors estimated nucleated cell counts from reference gene primer amplification. Sequenced by immunoSEQ multiplex PCR; TCRdb stores in-frame clones only, minus some. The V and J calls and clone size were taken over from that table, and D and trimming were inferred from the DNA. Of approximately 94,000 clones detected, approximately 91% appear once; the ten largest clones hold less than 2.5%. The rearrangement joins TRBV12-3 or TRBV12-4 to TRBJ1-2; D call uncertain. The sample taken for sequencing was peripheral blood. The source of this sequence is a man between 45 and 60 years old with active COVID-19. The CDR3 reads CASSLGGGYTF. The CDR3 DNA follows: TGTGCCAGCAGTTTAGGCGGTGGCTACACCTTC.